The rows below give T cell receptor beta chains drawn from one sample of a study of T cells in Graves' hyperthyroidism and ophthalmopathy. Each CDR3 protein gets one entry after TCRdb re-called the multiplex PCR reads with MiXCR. The sample carries hundreds of thousands of distinct CDR3 sequences, under 15% recorded once. Sequencing was performed on blood. The origin of the receptors is a woman between 40 and 55 years old with Graves' ophthalmopathy. Each CDR3 is given with its conserved first and last residue. The order of the fields is clone size, V gene, D gene, J gene, CDR3 protein, CDR3 DNA. D genes are given only for firm matches. Size is omitted from some rows. Given values are once, few, many or a class for expanded clones.

-,TRBV20-1,TRBD2,TRBJ2-7,CSARDSGSGWGYEQYF,TGCAGTGCTAGGGATAGCGGGAGCGGGTGGGGCTACGAGCAGTACTTC
-,TRBV5-6,-,TRBJ1-1,CASSGSFAGSMNTEAFF,TGTGCCAGCAGCGGCTCCTTTGCCGGGTCTATGAACACTGAAGCTTTCTTT
-,TRBV5-5,TRBD2,TRBJ2-7,CASSFGLAGELYEQYF,TGTGCCAGCAGCTTCGGCCTTGCGGGAGAGCTCTACGAGCAGTACTTC
many,TRBV11-1,TRBD1,TRBJ2-7,CASSKGQNSYEQYF,TGTGCCAGCAGCAAGGGACAGAACTCCTACGAGCAGTACTTC
many,TRBV6-5,-,TRBJ2-7,CASSYSSLVEQYF,TGTGCCAGCAGTTACTCGTCATTGGTCGAGCAGTACTTC
many,TRBV3-1,-,TRBJ1-1,CASSQADVNTEAFF,TGTGCCAGCAGCCAGGCGGACGTGAACACTGAAGCTTTCTTT
many,TRBV6-2/TRBV6-3,TRBD2,TRBJ2-5,CASSYTLGTSGTPRGETQYF,TGTGCCAGCAGTTACACCTTAGGGACTAGCGGGACTCCCCGAGGGGAGACCCAGTACTTC
-,TRBV6-2/TRBV6-3,-,TRBJ1-2,CASRPPGDYGYTF,TGTGCCAGCAGACCCCCGGGTGACTATGGCTACACCTTC
-,TRBV5-4,-,TRBJ1-1,CASSGSGRRDTEAFF,TGTGCCAGCAGCGGCTCAGGACGTCGGGATACTGAAGCTTTCTTT
many,TRBV20-1,-,TRBJ2-4,CSASAPDRAKNIQYF,TGCAGTGCTAGCGCACCTGACCGGGCCAAAAACATTCAGTACTTC
many,TRBV6-2/TRBV6-3,-,TRBJ1-5,CASTSARGRTSNQPQHF,TGTGCCAGCACCTCCGCCCGGGGCAGGACGAGCAATCAGCCCCAGCATTTT
many,TRBV29-1,-,TRBJ2-7,CSVEKAYEQYF,TGCAGCGTTGAGAAAGCCTACGAGCAGTACTTC
-,TRBV12-3/TRBV12-4,-,TRBJ1-1,CASSLAAKGTMNTEAFF,TGTGCCAGCAGTCTCGCCGCCAAGGGGACCATGAACACTGAAGCTTTCTTT
many,TRBV12-3/TRBV12-4,-,TRBJ2-1,CASSFRGTAYNEQFF,TGTGCCAGCAGTTTTAGAGGGACGGCCTACAATGAGCAGTTCTTC
many,TRBV20-1,TRBD1,TRBJ1-5,CSASDGTGHQPQHF,TGCAGTGCTAGCGACGGGACAGGGCATCAGCCCCAGCATTTT
few,TRBV28,-,TRBJ2-2,CASSLLPAHNTGELFF,TGTGCCAGCAGTTTATTACCCGCCCATAACACCGGGGAGCTGTTTTTT
many,TRBV7-2,TRBD1,TRBJ1-1,CASSFGTAVGAFF,TGTGCCAGCAGCTTTGGGACAGCCGTGGGCGCTTTCTTT